The clone carrying this T cell receptor (beta chain) was seen repeatedly, ten times or more. Semi-nested PCR with Nested Universal Primer A followed constant-region reverse priming of full-length variable regions. Via MiXCR, TCRdb re-called the 5' RACE reads, giving one row per CDR3 protein. The table includes 10,000 to 15,000 distinct CDR3 sequences, less than 25% detected once. This clonotype originated in a female donor with breast cancer. The sample was naive CD4+ T cells sorted from blood. The subset is: naive CD4+ T cells, CD4+CD45RA+CD25-.

The CDR3: CASSPGHIGGTGELFF. The DNA of the CDR3 is TGCGCCAGCAGCCCAGGACACATCGGCGGCACCGGGGAGCTGTTTTTT. The genes are TRBV5-1 and TRBJ2-2, with a tentative D call TRBD1 (5 bases). This CDR3 spans 16 amino acids. Germline CDR1 and CDR2: SGHRS and YFSETQ. Trimming cost V 4 bases and J 4 bases, with 17 bases left between them.